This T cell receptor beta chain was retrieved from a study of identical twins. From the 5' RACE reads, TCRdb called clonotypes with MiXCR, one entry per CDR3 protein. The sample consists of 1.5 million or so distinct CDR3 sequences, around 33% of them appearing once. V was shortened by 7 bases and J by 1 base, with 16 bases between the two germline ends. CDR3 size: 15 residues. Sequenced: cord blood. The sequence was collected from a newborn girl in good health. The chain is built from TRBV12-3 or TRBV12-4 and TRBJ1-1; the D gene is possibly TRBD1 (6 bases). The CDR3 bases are TGTGCCAGCACCGCATTCCGAGGGGGGAACACTGAAGCTTTCTTT. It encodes CASTAFRGGNTEAFF.